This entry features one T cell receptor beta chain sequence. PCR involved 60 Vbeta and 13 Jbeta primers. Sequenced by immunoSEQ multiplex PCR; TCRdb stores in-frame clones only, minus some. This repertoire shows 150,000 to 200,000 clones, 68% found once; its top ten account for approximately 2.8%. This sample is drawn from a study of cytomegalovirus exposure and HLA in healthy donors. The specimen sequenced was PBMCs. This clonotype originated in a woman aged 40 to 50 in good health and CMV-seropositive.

The CDR3 here is CALGTTNNEQFF. In nucleotides, the CDR3 is TGTGCTCTCGGGACTACTAACAATGAGCAGTTCTTC. V and J are TRBV28 and TRBJ2-1; TRBD2 matches 7 bases. The CDR3 runs to 12 residues. CDR1 and CDR2 from the germline V gene are MDHEN and SYDVKM.